This entry features one TCR beta chain sequence. TCRdb's copy holds only in-frame clones and misses some; the assay was immunoSEQ multiplex PCR. This sample has around 32,000 clones, with roughly four fifths found just once. These data are taken from a study of T cells in narcolepsy. Germline CDR1 and CDR2: SGHRS and YFSETQ. V shed 4 bases and J shed 10 bases, with 14 bases lying between them. This CDR3 has 12 residues. The gene calls are TRBV5-1 and TRBJ1-1; D is uncertain. The TCR originated in a human donor with narcolepsy. The material sequenced was CD45RA- memory CD4+ T cells from PBMCs. The CDR3 nucleotides read TGCGCCAGCAGCGAGGACCGCGGCGGAGCTTTCTTT. Translating gives CASSEDRGGAFF.